This passage covers 10 T cell receptor beta chains from one sample sequenced in a study of naive and memory T cell subsets. Amplification of ligated cDNA took four PCR rounds with SP2 and nested alpha and beta constant primers. TCRdb itself ran the 5' RACE reads through MiXCR, one entry per CDR3 protein. The data contain roughly 60,000 distinct CDR3 sequences, roughly 7% of them singletons. An oligonucleotide containing a UMI was ligated to the 3' end of TCR cDNA. The origin of the receptors is a male donor in good health.

The CDR3 spells CASSSYPPLHF. DNA of the CDR3: TGTGCCAGCAGTTCTTACCCCCCCCTCCACTTT. V is TRBV12-3 or TRBV12-4 and J is TRBJ1-6; D remains ambiguous. The CDR3 runs to 11 residues. Trimming removed 4 bases from V and 13 bases from J, with 8 bases in between.

This clonotype was counted between two and nine times. The gene calls are TRBV29-1 and TRBJ2-3, with D perhaps TRBD2 (6 bases). Trimming pared 0 bases from V and 1 base from J, leaving 29 bases between. The CDR3 extends over 21 amino acids. The germline V gene has CDR1 SQVTM and CDR2 ANQGSEA. The CDR3 loop reads CSVEDYLGPAGTRQGTDTQYF. The CDR3 bases are TGCAGCGTTGAAGATTATTTAGGTCCTGCGGGAACCCGTCAAGGCACAGATACGCAGTATTTT.

The rearrangement links TRBV6-6 to TRBJ2-3, with 11 bases aligning to TRBD2. From germline, CDR1 is MNHNY and CDR2 SVGAGI (reference sequence). J lost 3 bases, V lost 5 bases, and 4 bases had no gene match. The CDR3 length is 15 residues. The chain's CDR3 is CASSRLAGLTDTQYF. Written as DNA, the CDR3 is TGTGCCAGCAGTCGACTAGCGGGGCTGACAGATACGCAGTATTTT.

This clonotype was counted between two and nine times. The gene calls are TRBV6-5 and TRBJ2-5, with 9 bases identical to TRBD2. Trimming removed 7 bases from V and 1 base from J; junction bases left unmatched: 4. There are 14 residues in the CDR3. Germline V lookup: CDR1 MNHEY, CDR2 SVGAGI. The CDR3 loop is CASKVLAGQETQYF. CDR3 DNA: TGTGCCAGCAAAGTACTAGCGGGCCAAGAGACCCAGTACTTC.

This clonotype was observed a handful of times. This chain links TRBV18 with TRBJ1-2; no reliable D call. Between the trimmed V and J ends, which lost 2 bases and 4 bases, there was a span of 8 bases. The CDR3 totals 13 residues. The germline CDR1 and CDR2 sequences are KGHSH and LQKENI. The CDR3 protein is CASSPNGFYGYTF. In DNA form, the CDR3 reads TGTGCCAGCTCACCAAACGGCTTCTATGGCTACACCTTC.

This clonotype was observed at least ten times. The rearrangement links TRBV29-1 to TRBJ1-2; D unclear. The CDR3 sequence is 15 residues long. The germline V gene encodes CDR1 SQVTM and CDR2 ANQGSEA. Trimming shortened V by 3 bases and J by 1 base, and 15 bases separated the two germline ends. CDR3 amino acids: CSVDGTLESNYGYTF. The CDR3 nucleotides are TGCAGCGTTGATGGAACGCTGGAGAGTAACTATGGCTACACCTTC.

The V call is TRBV5-4, the J call TRBJ2-3, with 8 positions matching TRBD1. Losses at the gene ends were 4 bases for V and 7 bases for J; bases not matched to a gene: 11. Germline V gene sequence: CDR1 SGHNT, CDR2 YYREEE (reference sequence). The CDR3 length is 15 residues. In nucleotides, the CDR3 is TGTGCCAGCAGCACCCCGGACAGGGTAGCTAATACGCAGTATTTT. Translated: CASSTPDRVANTQYF.

In this sample, this clonotype turned up many times. The CDR3 DNA reads as TGTGCCAGCAGCTTAGGATTGGGGACAGGGCCTTCTAACTATGGCTACACCTTC. Translation gives CASSLGLGTGPSNYGYTF. The chain combines TRBV11-2 with TRBJ1-2, with TRBD1 identical over 9 bases. This CDR3 spans 18 amino acids. V shed 1 base and J 0 bases; nucleotides not matched to a gene: 9. The V gene's germline CDR1 is SGHAT and CDR2 FQNNGV.

This clonotype was counted only a few times. The chain carries TRBV10-3 and TRBJ2-1; 9 nucleotides line up with TRBD1. Germline CDR1 ENHRY, CDR2 SYGVKD. The CDR3 covers 15 residues. V lost 4 bases to trimming and J lost 6 bases; unmatched junction nucleotides: 7. The CDR3 bases are TGTGCCATCAGTGCACCCTGGACAGGGGCCAATGAGCAGTTCTTC. Protein: CAISAPWTGANEQFF.

This clonotype was picked up many times. The chain employs TRBV3-1 and TRBJ2-7; the match to TRBD1 covers 7 bases. This CDR3 spans 13 amino acids. Germline lookup yields CDR1 LGHDT and CDR2 YNNKEL (reference sequence). With 4 bases clipped from V and 3 bases from J, the junction kept 3 bases outside the gene matches. This chain's CDR3 is CASSLGTVYEQYF. The CDR3 bases are TGTGCCAGCAGCCTCGGGACAGTCTACGAGCAGTACTTC.